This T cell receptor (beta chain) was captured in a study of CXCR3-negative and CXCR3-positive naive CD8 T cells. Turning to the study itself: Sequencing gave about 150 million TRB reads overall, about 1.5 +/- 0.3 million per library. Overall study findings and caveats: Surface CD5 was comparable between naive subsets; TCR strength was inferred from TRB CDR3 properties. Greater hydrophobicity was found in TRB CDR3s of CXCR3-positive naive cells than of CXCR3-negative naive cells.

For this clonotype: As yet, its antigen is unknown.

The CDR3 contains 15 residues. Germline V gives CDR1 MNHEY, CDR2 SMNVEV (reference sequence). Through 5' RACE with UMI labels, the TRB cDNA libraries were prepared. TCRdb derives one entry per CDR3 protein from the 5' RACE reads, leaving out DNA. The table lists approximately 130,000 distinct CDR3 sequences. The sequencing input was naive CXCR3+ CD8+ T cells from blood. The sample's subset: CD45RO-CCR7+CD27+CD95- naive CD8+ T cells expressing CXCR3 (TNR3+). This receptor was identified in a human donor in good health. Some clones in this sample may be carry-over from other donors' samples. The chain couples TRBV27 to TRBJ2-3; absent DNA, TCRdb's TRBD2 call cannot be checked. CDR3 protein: CASQRLAGSTDTQYF.